Following are 14 T cell receptor beta chains from one sample sequenced in a study of control samples from healthy donors and cancer patients. This table comes from immunoSEQ multiplex PCR, and its TCRdb copy is limited to in-frame clones, with some not included. In the table there are some 130,000 clones, more than 80% of which are singletons. What was sequenced was blood. These receptors were collected from a man in his forties in good health.

In regard to this clone: Germline is not matched at one junction end, which may reflect a read error. Other DNA sequences in the sample encode the same CDR3. The chain links TRBV7-8 to TRBJ2-1; the D call may be TRBD1 or TRBD2 (6 bases each). The germline CDR1 and CDR2 sequences are SGHVS and FQNEAQ. The CDR3 is 16 residues long. In nucleotides, the CDR3 is TGCGCCAGCAGCTTTTTCCGGGGGCAGTCCTACAATGAGCAGTTCTTC. Its translation: CASSFFRGQSYNEQFF. Filled out from reference TRBV7-8 and TRBJ2-1, the complete variable domain reads GAGVSQSPRYKVAKRGQDVALRCDPISGHVSLFWYQQALGQGPEFLTYFQNEAQLDKSGLPSDRFFAERPEGSVSTLKIQRTQQEDSAVYLCASSFFRGQSYNEQFFGPGTRLTVL.

Regarding this clone: Other DNA sequences within the sample encode an identical CDR3. This chain joins TRBV5-1 and TRBJ1-1, with TRBD1 identical over 7 bases. Trimming at V came to 1 base and at J to 1 base, leaving 1 base not matched to a gene. The CDR3 has 14 residues. CDR1 and CDR2 from the germline V gene are SGHRS and YFSETQ. The CDR3 here is CASSLTGANTEAFF. CDR3 sequence (DNA): TGCGCCAGCAGCTTGACAGGGGCGAACACTGAAGCTTTCTTT. Combining the CDR3 with reference TRBV5-1 and TRBJ1-1 gives the whole variable domain KAGVTQTPRYLIKTRGQQVTLSCSPISGHRSVSWYQQTPGQGLQFLFEYFSETQRNKGNFPGRFSGRQFSNSRSEMNVSTLELGDSALYLCASSLTGANTEAFFGQGTRLTVV.

The chain has TRBV14 and TRBJ1-2; D call uncertain. Trimming removed 1 base at V and 5 bases at J, with 8 bases between. The germline CDR1 and CDR2 sequences are SGHDN and FVKESK. This CDR3 contains 13 residues. DNA of the CDR3: TGTGCCAGCAGCCAAGGGTTACAATATGGCTACACCTTC. This encodes CASSQGLQYGYTF.

The genes are TRBV2 and TRBJ2-7; 7 positions agree with TRBD1. This CDR3 spans 15 amino acids. Germline values: CDR1 SNHLY, CDR2 FYNNEI. V was clipped by 8 bases and J by 0 bases; unmatched bases: 10. CDR3 DNA: TGTGCCAGCCACAAGGACAGGCCCAACTCCTACGAGCAGTACTTC. Amino acid sequence: CASHKDRPNSYEQYF.

This sequence joins TRBV7-9 and TRBJ1-1; D gene uncertain. Germline CDR1 and CDR2: SEHNR and FQNEAQ (reference sequence). There are 14 residues in the CDR3. Trimming removed 5 bases from V and 3 bases from J, with 13 bases in between. The CDR3: CASSLRAGDTEAFF. CDR3 in DNA: TGTGCCAGCAGCCTTCGAGCTGGGGACACTGAAGCTTTCTTT.

V and J are TRBV18 and TRBJ2-5; possibly TRBD1 for D (6 bases). V shed 3 bases and J shed 4 bases, with 24 bases lying between them. The CDR3 runs to 18 residues. From germline, CDR1 is KGHSH and CDR2 LQKENI. The CDR3 sequence is CASSPWQGQVSGSETQYF. CDR3 bases: TGTGCCAGCTCACCCTGGCAGGGGCAAGTCTCTGGATCAGAGACCCAGTACTTC.

The chain combines TRBV11-2 with TRBJ1-6, with TRBD1 matching over 8 bases. Germline V gene data show CDR1 as SGHAT and CDR2 as FQNNGV. Trimming removed 6 bases from V and 1 base from J; junction bases left unmatched: 8. This CDR3 is built from 17 residues. The CDR3 DNA is TGTGCCAGCAGTCCACGGCAGGGGGCATCCTATAATTCACCCCTCCACTTT. Its translation: CASSPRQGASYNSPLHF.

The V call is TRBV19, the J call TRBJ2-7; either TRBD1 or TRBD2 may supply D (5 bases each). The V end was cut by 3 bases, the J end by 2 bases, with 11 bases between. The germline V gene has CDR1 LNHDA and CDR2 SQIVND (reference sequence). The CDR3 is made up of 14 amino acids. The CDR3 here is CASSMNQGPYEQYF. In DNA, the CDR3 is TGTGCCAGTAGTATGAATCAGGGACCCTACGAGCAGTACTTC.

The chain links TRBV5-1 to TRBJ1-5, with TRBD1 matching 7 bases. The V gene end was trimmed by 4 bases and the J gene end by 3 bases; junction bases not matched to a gene: 10. Looked up from germline, CDR1 is SGHRS and CDR2 is YFSETQ. The CDR3 is 16 residues long. The CDR3 DNA sequence: TGCGCCAGCAGCCCACTGGGACAGTTGTACAATCAGCCCCAGCATTTT. Protein sequence: CASSPLGQLYNQPQHF.

V and J are TRBV30 and TRBJ1-6, with 11 positions matching TRBD1. The junction had 0 bases not matched to a gene; V was cut back by 1 base and J by 7 bases. Germline CDR1 is GTSNPN and CDR2 is SVGIG (reference sequence). This CDR3 has 14 amino acids. CDR3 coding DNA: TGTGCCTGGAGTGGGGACAGGGGGAATTCACCCCTCCACTTT. It is translated as CAWSGDRGNSPLHF. Filled out from reference TRBV30 and TRBJ1-6, the complete variable domain reads SQTIHQWPATLVQPVGSPLSLECTVEGTSNPNLYWYRQAAGRGLQLLFYSVGIGQISSEVPQNLSASRPQDRQFILSSKKLLLSDSGFYLCAWSGDRGNSPLHFGNGTRLTVT.

This clone was counted once. The chain employs TRBV5-5 and TRBJ1-6; D uncertain. CDR1 is SGHKS and CDR2 is YYEKEE in the germline V gene (reference sequence). This CDR3 comprises 14 residues. With 5 bases removed from V and 7 bases from J, the gap between germline ends came to 13 bases. The CDR3 sequence: CASSGTTANSPLHF. CDR3 sequence (DNA): TGTGCCAGCAGTGGAACAACCGCGAATTCACCCCTCCACTTT.

In the case of this clone: At one boundary the junction diverges from the germline segment, which might be a read error. The gene calls are TRBV30 and TRBJ1-5, with TRBD1 matching 9 bases. The CDR3 covers 13 residues. Germline loops: CDR1 GTSNPN, CDR2 SVGIG (reference sequence). The CDR3 loop is CAWTGAGNQPQHF. Written as DNA, the CDR3 is TGTGCTTGGACAGGGGCAGGCAATCAGCCCCAGCATTTT. The variable domain in full, completed from reference TRBV30 and TRBJ1-5, reads SQTIHQWPATLVQPVGSPLSLECTVEGTSNPNLYWYRQAAGRGLQLLFYSVGIGQISSEVPQNLSASRPQDRQFILSSKKLLLSDSGFYLCAWTGAGNQPQHFGDGTRLSIL.

This clone has only one observation. The CDR3 coding sequence is TGTGCCAGCAGTGGTTCAGGGCTGGGGACCGGGGAGCTGTTTTTT. Its translation: CASSGSGLGTGELFF. The chain joins TRBV2 to TRBJ2-2; perhaps TRBD1 as D (5 bases). Germline V gene data show CDR1 as SNHLY and CDR2 as FYNNEI. The V and J ends lost 4 bases and 5 bases respectively, with 14 bases between them. The CDR3 loop spans 15 amino acids. The full variable domain, its missing parts supplied by reference TRBV2 and TRBJ2-2, is EPEVTQTPSHQVTQMGQEVILRCVPISNHLYFYWYRQILGQKVEFLVSFYNNEISEKSEIFDDQFSVERPDGSNFTLKIRSTKLEDSAMYFCASSGSGLGTGELFFGEGSRLTVL.

This sequence joins TRBV30 and TRBJ2-5; 7 bases agree with TRBD2. The CDR3 length is 15 residues. CDR1 and CDR2 (germline): GTSNPN, SVGIG (reference sequence). V lost 1 base, J lost 1 base, and 6 bases stayed unmatched. DNA of the CDR3: TGTGCCTGGAGTGCCCAGCGGGGTCCCCAAGAGACCCAGTACTTC. Translation: CAWSAQRGPQETQYF.